Listed here is a single TCR beta chain. Its antigen is not known. These data are taken from a study of CD8 T cells in ankylosing spondylitis. Findings and caveats of the study: The study identified a TCR beta motif of roughly eight highly homologous variants that appeared characteristic of ankylosing spondylitis blood.

The CDR3 is made up of 15 amino acids. Trimming took 4 bases from V and 8 from J; bases not matched to a gene: 5. TCRdb called the 5' RACE reads again in MiXCR, with one record for every CDR3 protein. This sample yields some 700,000 distinct CDR3 sequences, of which around 19% are seen a single time; approximately 18% belongs to the top ten. This clonotype was obtained from a male donor with ankylosing spondylitis. V and J are TRBV12-3 or TRBV12-4 and TRBJ2-1, with 13 bases fitting TRBD2. Specimen: blood, either unsorted or a sorted T cell fraction (not recorded which). CDR3 bases: TGTGCCAGCAGTTCCGAACTAGCGGGAGGGCATGAGCAGTTCTTC. Translation gives CASSSELAGGHEQFF.